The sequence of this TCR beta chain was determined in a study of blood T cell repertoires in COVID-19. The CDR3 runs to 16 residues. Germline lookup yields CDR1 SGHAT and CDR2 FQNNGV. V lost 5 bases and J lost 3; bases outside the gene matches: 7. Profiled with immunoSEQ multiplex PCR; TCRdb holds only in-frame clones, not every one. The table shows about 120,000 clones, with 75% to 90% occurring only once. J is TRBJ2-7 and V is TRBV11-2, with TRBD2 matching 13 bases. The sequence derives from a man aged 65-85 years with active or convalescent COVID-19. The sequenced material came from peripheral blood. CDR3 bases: TGTGCCAGCAGCCGGACTAGCGGGAGTGCAATCTACGAGCAGTACTTC. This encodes CASSRTSGSAIYEQYF.